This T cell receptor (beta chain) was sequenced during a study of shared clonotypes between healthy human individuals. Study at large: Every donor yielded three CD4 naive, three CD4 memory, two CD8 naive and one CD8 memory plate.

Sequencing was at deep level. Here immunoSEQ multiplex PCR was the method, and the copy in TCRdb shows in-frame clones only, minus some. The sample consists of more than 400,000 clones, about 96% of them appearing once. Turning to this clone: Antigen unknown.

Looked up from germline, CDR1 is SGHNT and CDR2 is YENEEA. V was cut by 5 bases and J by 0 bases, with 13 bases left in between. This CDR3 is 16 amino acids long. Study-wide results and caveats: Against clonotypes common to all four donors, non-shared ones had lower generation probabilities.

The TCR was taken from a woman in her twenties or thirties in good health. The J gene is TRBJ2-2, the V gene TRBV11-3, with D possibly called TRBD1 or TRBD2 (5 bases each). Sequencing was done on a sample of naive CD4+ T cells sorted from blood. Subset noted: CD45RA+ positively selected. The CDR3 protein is CASSQGELANTGELFF. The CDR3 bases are TGTGCCAGCAGCCAGGGAGAGCTCGCGAACACCGGGGAGCTGTTTTTT.